This is a list of T cell receptor beta chains from one sample in a study of T cell changes during pregnancy in multiple sclerosis. Libraries were prepared by immunoSEQ multiplex PCR; TCRdb keeps only in-frame clonotypes and omits some of them. Of about 64,000 clones detected, approximately 91% appear once; the ten largest clones hold 1.3%. This specimen consisted of peripheral blood, obtained in the second trimester of pregnancy. Receptor source: a female donor with multiple sclerosis, enrolled in a pregnancy study. Both conserved end residues are part of each CDR3. The order of the fields is clone size, J gene, V gene, D gene, CDR3 protein, CDR3 DNA. The D gene is left open where the match is weak. Size tells how often a clone was seen (once, few, many) or the class of an expanded clone, and some rows leave it out.

. TRBJ1-1 TRBV7-2 TRBD1 CASSLRTGLNTEAFF TGTGCCAGCAGCCTCCGGACAGGGTTGAACACTGAAGCTTTCTTT
once TRBJ1-1 TRBV18 TRBD1 CASSADRPSNTEAFF TGTGCCAGCTCAGCGGACAGGCCTTCGAACACTGAAGCTTTCTTT
once TRBJ1-4 TRBV2 TRBD1 CASSRRDRVGEKLFF TGTGCCAGCAGTCGCAGGGACAGGGTGGGGGAAAAACTGTTTTTT
. TRBJ1-1 TRBV10-3 . CAISDGARGGTEAFF TGTGCCATCAGTGACGGGGCGCGGGGAGGCACTGAAGCTTTCTTT
. TRBJ1-4 TRBV5-4 TRBD1 CASSFAGTGYEKLFF TGTGCCAGCAGCTTCGCCGGGACAGGGTACGAAAAACTGTTTTTT
. TRBJ2-2 TRBV5-4 . CASSWSRDTGELFF TGTGCCAGCAGCTGGTCTAGAGACACCGGGGAGCTGTTTTTT
. TRBJ1-2 TRBV7-2 . CASSRRRGGNYGYTF TGTGCCAGCAGCCGGAGAAGGGGAGGGAACTATGGCTACACCTTC
. TRBJ2-1 TRBV7-3 TRBD2 CASSPFGSGEFLNEQFF TGTGCCAGCAGCCCCTTTGGGAGCGGGGAGTTTCTCAATGAGCAGTTCTTC
. TRBJ2-1 TRBV27 TRBD2 CASSPSGGLYNEQFF TGTGCCAGCAGTCCTAGCGGGGGCCTCTACAATGAGCAGTTCTTC
. TRBJ1-5 TRBV7-9 TRBD1 CASSQGYRGNQPQHF TGTGCCAGCAGCCAAGGGTACAGGGGAAATCAGCCCCAGCATTTT
. TRBJ1-5 TRBV6-5 TRBD1 CASSLTGGNNQPQHF TGTGCCAGCAGTCTGACAGGGGGGAACAATCAGCCCCAGCATTTT
. TRBJ1-3 TRBV7-8 . CASSQGDGSSGNTIYF TGTGCCAGCAGTCAAGGGGACGGGAGCTCTGGAAACACCATATATTTT
once TRBJ1-6 TRBV10-3 . CAISESITADNSPLHF TGTGCCATCAGTGAGTCGATAACAGCTGATAATTCACCCCTCCACTTT
. TRBJ2-1 TRBV25-1 . CASSEPRDYNEQFF TGTGCCAGCAGTGAACCCCGGGACTACAATGAGCAGTTCTTC
. TRBJ1-1 TRBV30 TRBD1 CAWSSGTENTEAFF TGTGCCTGGAGTTCCGGGACAGAGAACACTGAAGCTTTCTTT
. TRBJ2-1 TRBV5-3 TRBD1 CARVGGGAGGSYNEQFF TGTGCCCGGGTAGGGGGCGGCGCAGGGGGTTCCTACAATGAGCAGTTCTTC
. TRBJ1-5 TRBV19 . CASNTDSNQPQHF TGTGCCAGTAACACAGATAGCAATCAGCCCCAGCATTTT
. TRBJ1-2 TRBV20-1 . CSVWGRGGYTF TGCAGTGTCTGGGGGCGCGGGGGCTACACCTTC
. TRBJ1-2 TRBV18 TRBD1 CASSQGAPYGYTF TGTGCCAGCTCACAGGGGGCCCCCTATGGCTACACCTTC
once TRBJ2-5 TRBV4-1 . CASSRSERTQETQYF TGCGCCAGCAGCCGTAGTGAGCGGACCCAAGAGACCCAGTACTTC
. TRBJ2-6 TRBV6-6 TRBD1 CASSSDRAGANVLTF TGTGCCAGCAGCTCCGACAGGGCTGGGGCCAACGTCCTGACTTTC
. TRBJ1-1 TRBV15 . CATQGRGTEAFF TGTGCCACCCAGGGGAGGGGGACTGAAGCTTTCTTT
. TRBJ1-2 TRBV14 . CASSQVSNSYGYTF TGTGCCAGCAGCCAAGTTTCGAACAGCTATGGCTACACCTTC
. TRBJ2-1 TRBV2 TRBD2 CASSPLSGGGRQFF TGTGCCAGCAGCCCCCTTAGCGGGGGGGGACGGCAGTTCTTC
. TRBJ2-1 TRBV4-2 . CASSPSFPGIYNEQFF TGTGCCAGCAGCCCATCCTTCCCGGGGATTTACAATGAGCAGTTCTTC